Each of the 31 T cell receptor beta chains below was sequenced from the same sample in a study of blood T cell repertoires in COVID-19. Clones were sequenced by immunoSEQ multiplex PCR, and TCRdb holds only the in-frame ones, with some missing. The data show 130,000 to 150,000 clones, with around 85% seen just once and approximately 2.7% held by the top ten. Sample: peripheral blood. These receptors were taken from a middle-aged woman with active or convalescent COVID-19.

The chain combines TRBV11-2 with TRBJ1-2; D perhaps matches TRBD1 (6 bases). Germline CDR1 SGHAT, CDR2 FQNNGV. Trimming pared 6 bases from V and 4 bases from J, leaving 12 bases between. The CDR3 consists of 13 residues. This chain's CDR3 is CASRPGQVYGYTF. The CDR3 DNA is TGTGCCAGCAGGCCGGGACAAGTCTATGGCTACACCTTC.

CDR3 nucleotide sequence: TGTGCCAGCAGTTCTGCTCAGGGCCTAAATTCACCCCTCCACTTT. Translating it yields CASSSAQGLNSPLHF. This rearrangement joins TRBV28 to TRBJ1-6, with TRBD1 as a possible D gene (5 bases). The germline V gene has CDR1 MDHEN and CDR2 SYDVKM. This CDR3 has 15 amino acids. The V and J ends lost 4 bases and 7 bases respectively, with 14 bases between them.

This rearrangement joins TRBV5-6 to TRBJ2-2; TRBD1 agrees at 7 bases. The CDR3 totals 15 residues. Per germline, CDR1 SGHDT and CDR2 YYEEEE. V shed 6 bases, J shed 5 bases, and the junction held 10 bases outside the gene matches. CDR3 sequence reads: CASIRTGRGTGELFF. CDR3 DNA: TGTGCCAGCATCAGAACGGGCAGGGGGACCGGGGAGCTGTTTTTT.

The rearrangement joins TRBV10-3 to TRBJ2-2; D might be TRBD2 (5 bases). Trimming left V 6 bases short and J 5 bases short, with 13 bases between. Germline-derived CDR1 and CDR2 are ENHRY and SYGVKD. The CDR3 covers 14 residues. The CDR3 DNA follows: TGTGCCATCAGCCCCGGGATGGGGACCGGGGAGCTGTTTTTT. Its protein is CAISPGMGTGELFF.

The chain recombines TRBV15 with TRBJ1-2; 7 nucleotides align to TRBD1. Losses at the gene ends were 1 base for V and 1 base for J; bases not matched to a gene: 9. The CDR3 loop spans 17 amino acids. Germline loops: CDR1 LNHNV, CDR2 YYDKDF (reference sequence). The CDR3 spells CATSRVREAGGNYGYTF. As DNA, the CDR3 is TGTGCCACCAGCAGAGTTCGAGAAGCAGGGGGTAACTATGGCTACACCTTC.

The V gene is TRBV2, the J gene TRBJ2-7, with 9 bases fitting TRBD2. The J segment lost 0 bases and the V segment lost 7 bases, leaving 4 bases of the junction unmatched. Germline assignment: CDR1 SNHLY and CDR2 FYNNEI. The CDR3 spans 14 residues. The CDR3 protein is CASKAGGSSYEQYF. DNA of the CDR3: TGTGCCAGCAAGGCGGGAGGGAGCTCCTACGAGCAGTACTTC. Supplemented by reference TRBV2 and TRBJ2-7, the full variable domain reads EPEVTQTPSHQVTQMGQEVILRCVPISNHLYFYWYRQILGQKVEFLVSFYNNEISEKSEIFDDQFSVERPDGSNFTLKIRSTKLEDSAMYFCASKAGGSSYEQYFGPGTRLTVT.

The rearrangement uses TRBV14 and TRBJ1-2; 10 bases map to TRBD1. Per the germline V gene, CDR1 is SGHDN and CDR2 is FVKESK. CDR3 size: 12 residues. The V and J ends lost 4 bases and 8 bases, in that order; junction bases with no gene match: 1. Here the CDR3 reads CASSRDRGGYTF. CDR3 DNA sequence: TGTGCCAGCAGCCGGGACAGGGGCGGCTACACCTTC.

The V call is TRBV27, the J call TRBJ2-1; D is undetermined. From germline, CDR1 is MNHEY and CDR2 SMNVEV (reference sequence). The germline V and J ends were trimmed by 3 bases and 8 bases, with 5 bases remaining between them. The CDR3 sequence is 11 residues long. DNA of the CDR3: TGTGCCAGCAGTTTTCTTGATGAGCAGTTCTTC. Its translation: CASSFLDEQFF.

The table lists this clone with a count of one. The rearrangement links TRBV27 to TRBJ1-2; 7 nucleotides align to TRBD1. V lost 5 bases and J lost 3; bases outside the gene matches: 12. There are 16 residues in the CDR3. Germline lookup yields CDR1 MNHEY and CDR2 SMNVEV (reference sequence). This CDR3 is CASSPLPGTADYGYTF. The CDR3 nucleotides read TGTGCCAGCAGTCCTCTTCCGGGGACAGCGGACTATGGCTACACCTTC.

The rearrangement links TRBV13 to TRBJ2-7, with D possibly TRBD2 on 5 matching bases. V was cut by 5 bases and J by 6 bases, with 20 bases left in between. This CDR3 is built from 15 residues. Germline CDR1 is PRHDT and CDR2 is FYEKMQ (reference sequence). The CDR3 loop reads CASSLSVANTLEQYF. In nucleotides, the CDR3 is TGTGCCAGCAGCCTTAGCGTCGCAAACACTCTCGAGCAGTACTTC.

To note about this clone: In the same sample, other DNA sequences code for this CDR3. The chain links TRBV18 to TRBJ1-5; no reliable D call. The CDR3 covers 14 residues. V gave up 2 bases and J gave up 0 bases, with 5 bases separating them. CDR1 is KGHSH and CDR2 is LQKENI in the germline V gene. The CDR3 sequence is CASSPIDSNQPQHF. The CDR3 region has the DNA TGTGCCAGCTCACCAATAGATAGCAATCAGCCCCAGCATTTT.

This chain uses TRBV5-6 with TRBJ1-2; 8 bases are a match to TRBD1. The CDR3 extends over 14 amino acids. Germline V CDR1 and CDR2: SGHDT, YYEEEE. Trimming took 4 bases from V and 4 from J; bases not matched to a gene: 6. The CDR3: CASSPLDRGYGYTF. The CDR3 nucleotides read TGTGCCAGCAGCCCCCTAGACAGGGGCTATGGCTACACCTTC.

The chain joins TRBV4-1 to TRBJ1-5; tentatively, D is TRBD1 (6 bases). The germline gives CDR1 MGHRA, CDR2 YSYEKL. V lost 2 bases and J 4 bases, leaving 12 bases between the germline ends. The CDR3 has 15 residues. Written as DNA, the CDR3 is TGCGCCAGCAGCCAACAGGGGTATTCGAATCAGCCCCAGCATTTT. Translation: CASSQQGYSNQPQHF.

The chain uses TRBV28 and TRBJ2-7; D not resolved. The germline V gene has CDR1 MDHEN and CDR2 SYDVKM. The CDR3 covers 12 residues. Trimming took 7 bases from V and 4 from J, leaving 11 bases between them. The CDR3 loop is CASNSRKYEQYF. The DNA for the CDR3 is TGTGCCAGCAATAGCCGGAAGTACGAGCAGTACTTC.

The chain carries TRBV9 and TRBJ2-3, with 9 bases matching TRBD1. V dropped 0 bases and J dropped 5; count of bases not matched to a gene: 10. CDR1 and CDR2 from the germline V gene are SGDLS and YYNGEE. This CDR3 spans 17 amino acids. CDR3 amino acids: CASSVEPGTGYIDTQYF. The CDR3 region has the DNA TGTGCCAGCAGCGTAGAGCCGGGGACAGGGTACATAGATACGCAGTATTTT.

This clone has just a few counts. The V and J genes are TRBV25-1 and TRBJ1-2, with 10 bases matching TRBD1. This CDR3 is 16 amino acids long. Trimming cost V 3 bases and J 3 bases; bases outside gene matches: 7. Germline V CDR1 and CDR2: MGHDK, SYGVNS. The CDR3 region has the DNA TGTGCCAGCAGTGACGGACAGGGGGATTATTACTATGGCTACACCTTC. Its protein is CASSDGQGDYYYGYTF.

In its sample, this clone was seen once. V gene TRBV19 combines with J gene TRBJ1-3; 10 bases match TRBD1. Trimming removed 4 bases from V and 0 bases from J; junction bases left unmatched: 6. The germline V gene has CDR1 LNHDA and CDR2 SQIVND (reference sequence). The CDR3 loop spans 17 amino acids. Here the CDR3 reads CASSRMGQGISGNTIYF. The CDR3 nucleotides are TGTGCCAGTAGTAGAATGGGACAGGGGATCTCTGGAAACACCATATATTTT. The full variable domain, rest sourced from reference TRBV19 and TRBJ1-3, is DGGITQSPKYLFRKEGQNVTLSCEQNLNHDAMYWYRQDPGQGLRLIYYSQIVNDFQKGDIAEGYSVSREKKESFPLTVTSAQKNPTAFYLCASSRMGQGISGNTIYFGEGSWLTVV.

CDR3 coding DNA: TGCGCCAGCAGCTTGGTTTCAGGGAGCAATCAGCCCCAGCATTTT. Translated: CASSLVSGSNQPQHF. V and J are TRBV5-1 and TRBJ1-5; D might be TRBD1 (5 bases). Germline values: CDR1 SGHRS, CDR2 YFSETQ. CDR3 length: 15 residues. The V gene lost 0 bases and the J gene lost 1 base, with 8 bases spanning the gap.

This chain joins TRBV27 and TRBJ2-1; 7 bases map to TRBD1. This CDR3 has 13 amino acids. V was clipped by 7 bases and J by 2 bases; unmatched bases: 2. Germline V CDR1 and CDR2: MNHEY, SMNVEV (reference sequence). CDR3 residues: CASMTGTYNEQFF. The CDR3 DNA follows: TGTGCCAGCATGACAGGGACCTACAATGAGCAGTTCTTC.

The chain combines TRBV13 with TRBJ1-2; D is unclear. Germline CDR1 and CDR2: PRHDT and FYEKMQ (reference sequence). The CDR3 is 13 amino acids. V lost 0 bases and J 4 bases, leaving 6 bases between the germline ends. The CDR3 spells CASSLGQSYGYTF. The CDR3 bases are TGTGCCAGCAGCTTAGGACAGTCCTATGGCTACACCTTC.

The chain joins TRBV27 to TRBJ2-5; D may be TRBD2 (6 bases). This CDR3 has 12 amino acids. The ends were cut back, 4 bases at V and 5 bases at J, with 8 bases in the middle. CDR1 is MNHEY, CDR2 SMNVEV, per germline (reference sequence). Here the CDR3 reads CASSYRGETQYF. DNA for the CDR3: TGTGCCAGCAGTTACCGGGGGGAGACCCAGTACTTC.

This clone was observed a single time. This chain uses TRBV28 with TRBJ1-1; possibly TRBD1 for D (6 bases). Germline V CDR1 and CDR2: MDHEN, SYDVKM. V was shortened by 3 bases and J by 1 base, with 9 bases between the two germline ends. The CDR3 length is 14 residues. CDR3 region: CASSFAGANTEAFF. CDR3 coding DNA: TGTGCCAGCAGTTTTGCAGGGGCGAACACTGAAGCTTTCTTT.

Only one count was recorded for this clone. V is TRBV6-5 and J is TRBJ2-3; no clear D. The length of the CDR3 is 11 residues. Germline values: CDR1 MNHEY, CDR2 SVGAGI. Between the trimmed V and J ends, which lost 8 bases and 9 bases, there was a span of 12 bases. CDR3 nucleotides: TGTGCCAGCTTCACTACTCCGACGCAGTATTTT. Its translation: CASFTTPTQYF.

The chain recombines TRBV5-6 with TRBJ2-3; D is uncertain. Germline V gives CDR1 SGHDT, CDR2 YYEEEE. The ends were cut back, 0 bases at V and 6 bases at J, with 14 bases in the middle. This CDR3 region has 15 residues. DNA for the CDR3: TGTGCCAGCAGCTTGGGAGACTTAACTGGGGATACGCAGTATTTT. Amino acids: CASSLGDLTGDTQYF. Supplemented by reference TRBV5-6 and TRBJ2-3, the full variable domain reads DAGVTQSPTHLIKTRGQQVTLRCSPKSGHDTVSWYQQALGQGPQFIFQYYEEEERQRGNFPDRFSGHQFPNYSSELNVNALLLGDSALYLCASSLGDLTGDTQYFGPGTRLTVL.

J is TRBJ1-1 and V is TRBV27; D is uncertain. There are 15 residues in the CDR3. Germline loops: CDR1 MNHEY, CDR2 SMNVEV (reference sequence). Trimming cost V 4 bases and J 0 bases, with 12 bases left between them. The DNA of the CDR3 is TGTGCCAGCAGTTGGTACGGGTCTCTGAACACTGAAGCTTTCTTT. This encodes CASSWYGSLNTEAFF.

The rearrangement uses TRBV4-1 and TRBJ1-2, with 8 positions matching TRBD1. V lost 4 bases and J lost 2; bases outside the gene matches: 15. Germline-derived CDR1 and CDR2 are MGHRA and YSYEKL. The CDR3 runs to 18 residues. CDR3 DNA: TGCGCCAGCAGCCCCTCCTCACTTTCCCGACAGGGGAACTATGGCTACACCTTC. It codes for CASSPSSLSRQGNYGYTF.

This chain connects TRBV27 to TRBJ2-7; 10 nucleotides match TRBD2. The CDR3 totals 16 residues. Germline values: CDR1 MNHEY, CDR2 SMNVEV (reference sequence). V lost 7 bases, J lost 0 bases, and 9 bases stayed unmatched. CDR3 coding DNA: TGTGCCAGCACCAGGACTAGCGGCTTCGGCTCCTACGAGCAGTACTTC. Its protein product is CASTRTSGFGSYEQYF.

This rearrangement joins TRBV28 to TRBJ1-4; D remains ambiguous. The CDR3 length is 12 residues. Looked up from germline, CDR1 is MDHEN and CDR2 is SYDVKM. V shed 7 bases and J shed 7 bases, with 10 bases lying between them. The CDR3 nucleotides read TGTGCCAGCACATCCGGGAGTGAAAAACTGTTTTTT. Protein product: CASTSGSEKLFF.

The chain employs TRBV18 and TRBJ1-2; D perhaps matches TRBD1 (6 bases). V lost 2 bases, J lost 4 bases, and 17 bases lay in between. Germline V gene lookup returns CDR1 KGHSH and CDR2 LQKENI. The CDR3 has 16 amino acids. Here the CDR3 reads CASSPLQGLPGYGYTF. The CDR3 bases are TGTGCCAGCTCACCATTACAGGGCCTGCCTGGCTATGGCTACACCTTC.

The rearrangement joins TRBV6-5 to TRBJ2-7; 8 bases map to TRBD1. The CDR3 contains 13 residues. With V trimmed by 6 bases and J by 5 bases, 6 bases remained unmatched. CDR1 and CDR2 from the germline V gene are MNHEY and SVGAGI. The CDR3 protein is CASRMDRVDEQYF. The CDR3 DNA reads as TGTGCCAGCAGAATGGACAGGGTCGACGAGCAGTACTTC.

In nucleotides, the CDR3 is TGTGCCAGCAGCCAAGGAGGGTCGTACTCTGGAAACACCATATATTTT. Residues: CASSQGGSYSGNTIYF. The chain is built from TRBV14 and TRBJ1-3; D unresolved. Germline lookup yields CDR1 SGHDN and CDR2 FVKESK. CDR3 length: 16 amino acids. V lost 1 base to trimming and J lost 0 bases, with 10 bases between them.